The rows below give T cell receptor beta chains drawn from one sample of a study of cytomegalovirus exposure and HLA in healthy donors. Using immunoSEQ multiplex PCR, the repertoire was profiled, and TCRdb retains in-frame clones only, with some absent. This sample carries 85,000 to 100,000 clones, roughly three quarters of them seen once, and the ten largest clones take 2.5% to 3.5%. The specimen sequenced was PBMCs. These receptors all come from a male donor in good health and CMV-seropositive. The CDR3 runs from the conserved cysteine through the conserved F or W. The order of the fields is clone size, V gene, CDR3 protein. Not every row has a clone size; where given, it reads once, few, many or a size class.

. | TRBV5-1 | CASQRTGRTEAFF
. | TRBV7-6 | CASSLYVAGGQETQYF
. | TRBV5-1 | CASSLEARNSPLHF
. | TRBV2 | CASSEGPGGYTF
. | TRBV6-5 | CASSYWETEAFF
. | TRBV7-9 | CASSLLLSGANYGYTF
few | TRBV6-5 | CASSKGQANYGYTF
. | TRBV4-1 | CASSQETAGAQETQYF
. | TRBV6-5 | CASRTDSNYGYTF
. | TRBV6-4 | CASSRSGASGYTF
. | TRBV4-1 | CASSQRQDYGYTF
few | TRBV6-5 | CASCQAGSFYGYTF
. | TRBV7-2 | CATQLDRGNEQYF
. | TRBV30 | CAWSVLRRGVSSTDTQYF
. | TRBV6-5 | CASSYSVAFTEAFF
. | TRBV7-8 | CASSGGSNQPQHF
. | TRBV5-1 | CASSLILYEEAFF
. | TRBV9 | CASSVGTAGENEKLFF
. | TRBV5-6 | CASSVMGQQKQFF
. | TRBV18 | CASSPLGQGGNYGYTF
. | TRBV9 | CASSLDSLTEAFF
. | TRBV2 | CASSASRRGSGANVLTF
. | TRBV6-1 | CASSEPSNLYEQYF
. | TRBV30 | CAWSRDRVNEQYF
. | TRBV7-9 | CASSSGLAGDTDTQYF
. | TRBV6-6 | CASSYSPSSGGGELFF
. | TRBV27 | CASSLSPLSGPYEQYF
few | TRBV9 | CASSVEAGRSYEQYF
. | TRBV4-1 | CASSHSTGAYEQYF
. | TRBV7-9 | CASSETGYPYEQYF
. | TRBV5-4 | CASSPGGVGKLFF
. | TRBV6-1 | CASSEAYNQPQHF
. | TRBV15 | CATSRERDTRNQPQHF
once | TRBV4-2 | CASSQEGQGSYEQYF
once | TRBV30 | CAWVAGAPEAFF
. | TRBV30 | CAWSVGGPTNEKLFF
. | TRBV11-2 | CASSSREHSGYEQFF
. | TRBV9 | CASGTGGGSPLHF
. | TRBV19 | CASSLSGTEAFF
. | TRBV5-4 | CASSLVAGKGELFF
. | TRBV4-1 | CASSQEMRGWNTEAFF
. | TRBV5-1 | CASSSGAGQGMDGYTF
. | TRBV7-2 | CASSSRQGAGYGYTF
few | TRBV5-4 | CASSYRGWETQYF
. | TRBV4-3 | CASSPDRDETYGYTF
. | TRBV9 | CASSGLVGYNEQFF